This passage covers 15 T cell receptor beta chains from one sample sequenced in a study of cytomegalovirus exposure and HLA in healthy donors. The PCR made use of 60 Vbeta and 13 Jbeta primers. Method: immunoSEQ multiplex PCR; TCRdb's copy keeps in-frame clones and lacks some. This sample yields under 150,000 clones, of which 70% to 85% are seen a single time; over 8.5% belongs to the top ten. The material sequenced was PBMCs. Every receptor here comes from a woman aged 50 to 65 in good health and CMV-seropositive.

This sequence joins TRBV9 and TRBJ2-7, with 7 bases aligning to TRBD1. V lost 3 bases and J lost 7; bases outside the gene matches: 10. From germline, CDR1 is SGDLS and CDR2 YYNGEE. CDR3 size: 14 residues. CDR3 residues: CASSEPSAGGEQYF. The CDR3, as DNA: TGTGCCAGCAGCGAGCCCTCGGCAGGGGGAGAGCAGTACTTC.

The chain couples TRBV9 to TRBJ2-2; D unclear. V lost 4 bases and J 3 bases, leaving 10 bases between the germline ends. Germline assignment: CDR1 SGDLS and CDR2 YYNGEE. The CDR3 consists of 14 residues. Here the CDR3 reads CASSPPRDTGELFF. As DNA, the CDR3 is TGTGCCAGCAGCCCCCCCCGGGACACCGGGGAGCTGTTTTTT. Variable domain in full (rest from reference TRBV9 and TRBJ2-2): DSGVTQTPKHLITATGQRVTLRCSPRSGDLSVYWYQQSLDQGLQFLIQYYNGEERAKGNILERFSAQQFPDLHSELNLSSLELGDSALYFCASSPPRDTGELFFGEGSRLTVL.

This chain connects TRBV10-3 to TRBJ2-6; 10 bases match TRBD2. CDR3 length equals 18 residues. The germline V gene encodes CDR1 ENHRY and CDR2 SYGVKD. Trimming took 4 bases from V and 0 from J; bases not matched to a gene: 6. CDR3 DNA: TGTGCCATCAGTGGACCTAGCGGGGGACTCTCTGGGGCCAACGTCCTGACTTTC. As protein: CAISGPSGGLSGANVLTF.

In this sample, this clone turned up once. The chain couples TRBV27 to TRBJ1-2, with D possibly being TRBD1 (6 bases). Trimming removed 2 bases at V and 5 bases at J, with 6 bases between. Germline CDR1 MNHEY, CDR2 SMNVEV (reference sequence). The CDR3 spans 12 residues. This CDR3 is CASSLQGYGYTF. CDR3 nucleotide sequence: TGTGCCAGCAGTTTACAGGGGTATGGCTACACCTTC.

This rearrangement joins TRBV7-3 to TRBJ2-5; no firm D call. The germline V gene has CDR1 SGHTA and CDR2 FQGTGA. Trimming left V 3 bases short and J 4 bases short, with 9 bases between. This CDR3 region has 13 residues. The CDR3 DNA sequence: TGTGCCAGCAGCTTCTCTCCTCGAGAGACCCAGTACTTC. Its translation is CASSFSPRETQYF.

This chain connects TRBV2 to TRBJ1-5; 8 bases map to TRBD1. CDR3 size: 15 residues. Germline V gives CDR1 SNHLY, CDR2 FYNNEI. V shed 8 bases and J 2 bases; nucleotides not matched to a gene: 8. CDR3 region: CASALPGQGNQPQHF. The CDR3 DNA reads as TGTGCCAGCGCACTCCCGGGACAGGGCAATCAGCCCCAGCATTTT.

The chain is built from TRBV27 and TRBJ1-1, with TRBD1 matching over 10 bases. Germline lookup yields CDR1 MNHEY and CDR2 SMNVEV (reference sequence). V was clipped by 4 bases and J by 3 bases; unmatched bases: 5. The CDR3 runs 15 residues. The CDR3 coding sequence is TGTGCCAGCAGTTACGGACAGGGGGGGGACACTGAAGCTTTCTTT. Protein: CASSYGQGGDTEAFF.

The chain employs TRBV4-1 and TRBJ1-1; D gene unclear. The germline V gene encodes CDR1 MGHRA and CDR2 YSYEKL. Trimming cost V 4 bases and J 1 base, with 7 bases left between them. CDR3 length: 13 residues. CDR3 DNA: TGCGCCAGCAGCCCCCGCGAGAACACTGAAGCTTTCTTT. Its translation is CASSPRENTEAFF.

CDR3 protein: CASSLGGDGSNEKLFF. CDR3 bases: TGCGCCAGCAGCTTGGGGGGGGACGGCTCAAATGAAAAACTGTTTTTT. The chain combines TRBV5-1 with TRBJ1-4, with TRBD1 as a possible D gene (5 bases). Germline CDR1 reads SGHRS; CDR2 reads YFSETQ. This CDR3 has 16 amino acids. With 0 bases removed from V and 5 bases from J, the gap between germline ends came to 14 bases.

The rearrangement links TRBV6-6 to TRBJ1-1; D is unclear. The CDR3 has 16 amino acids. Deletions cut 2 bases from V and 5 bases from J, with 18 bases between. Germline loops: CDR1 MNHNY, CDR2 SVGAGI (reference sequence). CDR3 residues: CASSYAHSVGETEAFF. The CDR3 bases are TGTGCCAGCAGTTACGCACACAGTGTCGGGGAGACTGAAGCTTTCTTT.

The chain joins TRBV30 to TRBJ1-2; no clear D. V dropped 2 bases and J dropped 2 bases, with 9 bases sitting between them. The CDR3 totals 13 residues. The germline V gene has CDR1 GTSNPN and CDR2 SVGIG (reference sequence). The CDR3: CAWSKLVNYGYTF. CDR3 nucleotides: TGTGCCTGGAGTAAGCTGGTAAACTATGGCTACACCTTC.

V usage is TRBV28 and J usage is TRBJ2-7, with D maybe TRBD1 (5 bases). The CDR3 is 13 residues long. V was trimmed by 4 bases and J by 2 bases, leaving 9 bases between them. From germline, CDR1 is MDHEN and CDR2 SYDVKM. This CDR3 is CASSSGRAYEQYF. In DNA form, the CDR3 reads TGTGCCAGCAGTTCTGGCAGGGCCTACGAGCAGTACTTC. The whole variable domain, filled in from reference TRBV28 and TRBJ2-7, reads DVKVTQSSRYLVKRTGEKVFLECVQDMDHENMFWYRQDPGLGLRLIYFSYDVKMKEKGDIPEGYSVSREKKERFSLILESASTNQTSMYLCASSSGRAYEQYFGPGTRLTVT.

The rearrangement uses TRBV7-2 and TRBJ2-2; D is unresolved. This CDR3 region has 14 residues. The V gene's germline CDR1 is SGHTA and CDR2 FQGNSA. V lost 10 bases to trimming and J lost 0 bases, with 12 bases between them. CDR3 amino acids: CATKITPNTGELFF. In DNA, the CDR3 is TGTGCCACCAAAATTACACCGAACACCGGGGAGCTGTTTTTT.

The gene calls are TRBV9 and TRBJ2-7, with TRBD1 matching 7 bases. Germline trimming cut 4 bases from V and 3 bases from J; bases unmatched to any gene: 4. The CDR3 is 13 residues long. Germline V gene data show CDR1 as SGDLS and CDR2 as YYNGEE. CDR3 bases: TGTGCCAGCAGCACCCGACAGGGCTACGAGCAGTACTTC. Protein sequence: CASSTRQGYEQYF.

This clone was seen only a few times. The chain couples TRBV14 to TRBJ1-2, with D possibly TRBD1 on 6 matching bases. Germline V gene data show CDR1 as SGHDN and CDR2 as FVKESK. The CDR3 is 12 amino acids. V was cut by 8 bases and J by 8 bases, with 15 bases left in between. In DNA, the CDR3 is TGTGCCAGCCGTTCCACAGGGAACGGCTACACCTTC. This gives the protein CASRSTGNGYTF.